These T cell receptor beta chains were read from a single sample in a study of T-cell reconstitution after alpha-beta-depleted transplantation in children. TCRdb reprocessed the PCR reads via MiXCR and lists one record per CDR3 protein. Here the sample spans approximately 520,000 distinct CDR3 sequences, 10% to 12% being singletons. Sequencing used PBMCs, mostly from graft donor cells, obtained 180 days after TCRalphabeta/CD19-depleted stem cell transplant. The receptor set was obtained from a female patient aged 2-9 years who had a stem cell transplant for aplastic anemia, so the T cells may come from the graft donor. The CDR3 runs from the conserved cysteine through the conserved F or W. Fields, in order: D gene, J gene, V gene, clone size, CDR3 protein, CDR3 DNA. The D gene is left open where the match is weak. Only part of the rows carry a size: once, few, many, or a class if the clone is expanded.

>.|TRBJ2-1|TRBV12-3/TRBV12-4|.
CASSFPLGNNEQFF
TGTGCCAGCAGTTTCCCCTTGGGTAATAATGAGCAGTTCTTC
>TRBD2|TRBJ2-3|TRBV7-2|.
CASSLVISGRDTQYF
TGTGCCAGCAGCTTAGTAATTAGCGGGAGAGATACGCAGTATTTT
>.|TRBJ2-6|TRBV4-1|.
CASSLPARASGANVLTF
TGCGCCAGCAGCCTTCCGGCGCGGGCCTCTGGGGCCAACGTCCTGACTTTC
>TRBD2|TRBJ2-5|TRBV4-3|few
CASSQGVAGGLRTQYF
TGCGCCAGCAGCCAAGGGGTAGCGGGAGGGCTGAGGACCCAGTACTTC
>.|TRBJ2-7|TRBV12-3/TRBV12-4|.
CASSSRGNEQYF
TGTGCCAGCAGTTCCAGGGGTAACGAGCAGTACTTC
>TRBD1|TRBJ1-4|TRBV12-3/TRBV12-4|.
CASNRGTGGATNEKLFF
TGTGCCAGCAACAGGGGAACAGGGGGCGCAACTAATGAAAAACTGTTTTTT
>.|TRBJ2-1|TRBV19|.
CASSKAGSYNEQFF
TGTGCCAGTAGTAAGGCAGGCTCCTACAATGAGCAGTTCTTC
>TRBD1|TRBJ1-1|TRBV10-3|many
CAITMDRGTEAFF
TGTGCCATCACCATGGACAGGGGCACTGAAGCTTTCTTT
>TRBD1|TRBJ2-5|TRBV15|.
CATSEGTGGGETQYF
TGTGCCACCAGCGAGGGGACAGGGGGCGGGGAGACCCAGTACTTC
>.|TRBJ2-1|TRBV20-1|.
CSARVRRSGGNEQFF
TGCAGTGCTAGAGTCCGACGGAGCGGAGGCAATGAGCAGTTCTTC
>TRBD1|TRBJ1-1|TRBV9|.
CASSPGQGAIVVTEAFF
TGTGCCAGCAGCCCAGGACAGGGGGCCATCGTTGTCACTGAAGCTTTCTTT
>TRBD1|TRBJ1-2|TRBV19|.
CASSSPGQGALYGYTF
TGTGCCAGTAGTTCCCCGGGACAGGGGGCACTATATGGCTACACCTTC
>.|TRBJ2-5|TRBV29-1|.
CSVVDPGRTQTQYF
TGCAGCGTTGTTGACCCTGGCAGGACGCAGACCCAGTACTTC
>TRBD2|TRBJ2-1|TRBV27|.
CASSLSGPAGGPGYNEQFF
TGTGCCAGCAGTTTATCAGGCCCAGCGGGAGGGCCGGGGTACAATGAGCAGTTCTTC
>TRBD1|TRBJ1-6|TRBV12-3/TRBV12-4|few
CASAGQGNSPLHF
TGTGCCAGCGCGGGACAGGGTAATTCACCCCTCCACTTT
>.|TRBJ1-1|TRBV29-1|.
CSVTTRSLNTEAFF
TGCAGCGTTACGACCAGGAGCTTGAACACTGAAGCTTTCTTT
>.|TRBJ1-1|TRBV12-3/TRBV12-4|many
CASSFGTEAFF
TGTGCCAGCAGTTTTGGCACTGAAGCTTTCTTT
>TRBD2|TRBJ2-3|TRBV6-5|few
CASSPSGLVSTDTQYF
TGTGCCAGCAGTCCCTCGGGACTAGTCAGCACAGATACGCAGTATTTT
>.|TRBJ2-1|TRBV11-2|.
CASSSILKRGNEQFF
TGTGCCAGCAGCTCCATACTAAAACGGGGAAATGAGCAGTTCTTC
>.|TRBJ2-6|TRBV5-1|few
CASSLPRLSSGANVLTF
TGCGCCAGCAGCTTGCCTAGACTTAGCTCTGGGGCCAACGTCCTGACTTTC
>TRBD1|TRBJ2-3|TRBV11-3|.
CASRDREHTQYF
TGTGCCAGCCGGGACAGGGAGCATACGCAGTATTTT
>TRBD1|TRBJ1-1|TRBV20-1|many
CSAGTGSNTEAFF
TGCAGTGCGGGGACAGGGTCGAACACTGAAGCTTTCTTT
>.|TRBJ2-3|TRBV24-1|.
CATSTGDTQYF
TGTGCCACCAGCACGGGCGATACGCAGTATTTT
>TRBD1|TRBJ2-7|TRBV27|.
CASSSLGQGAFYEQYF
TGTGCCAGCAGTTCACTGGGACAGGGGGCCTTCTACGAGCAGTACTTC
>TRBD2|TRBJ2-1|TRBV10-3|.
CAISESLTSGRAEQFF
TGTGCCATCAGTGAGTCCCTCACTAGCGGGAGGGCTGAGCAGTTCTTC
>TRBD2|TRBJ2-1|TRBV29-1|.
CSVTGGADTYNEQFF
TGCAGCGTGACGGGGGGAGCTGATACCTACAATGAGCAGTTCTTC
>.|TRBJ1-3|TRBV7-9|.
CASSLPRPRTTGNTIYF
TGTGCCAGCAGCTTACCAAGACCCCGGACCACTGGAAACACCATATATTTT
>.|TRBJ1-1|TRBV21-1|.
CASSNGGEGDGDEAFF
TGTGCCAGCAGCAACGGGGGGGAGGGGGACGGGGATGAAGCTTTCTTT
>TRBD2|TRBJ2-3|TRBV7-4|few
CASSPGLVGADTQYF
TGTGCCAGCAGCCCGGGACTAGTGGGGGCGGATACGCAGTATTTT
>TRBD1|TRBJ2-5|TRBV6-5|few
CASSYLTGTGEETQYF
TGTGCCAGCAGTTACTTGACCGGGACAGGGGAAGAGACCCAGTACTTC
>TRBD1|TRBJ2-7|TRBV27|.
CASSRDRVYEQHF
TGTGCCAGCAGCCGGGACAGGGTCTACGAGCAGCACTTC
>.|TRBJ2-7|TRBV18|.
CATSPGPTTYEQYF
TGTGCCACCTCACCCGGACCGACAACCTACGAGCAGTACTTC
>.|TRBJ1-3|TRBV18|once
CASSPDSSSGNTIYF
TGTGCCAGCTCACCCGACAGTTCTTCTGGAAACACCATATATTTT
>.|TRBJ2-2|TRBV7-2|.
CARPAGPTGTGELFF
TGTGCCAGACCAGCCGGACCAACAGGAACCGGGGAGCTGTTTTTT
>.|TRBJ1-2|TRBV12-3/TRBV12-4|.
CASSTRTASNYGYTF
TGTGCCAGCAGTACTCGGACAGCCTCTAACTATGGCTACACCTTC
>TRBD2|TRBJ2-1|TRBV7-9|.
CASLERGASYNEQFF
TGTGCCAGCCTGGAGCGGGGGGCCTCCTACAATGAGCAGTTCTTC
>TRBD1|TRBJ1-6|TRBV20-1|few
CSAARDSFSSPLHF
TGCAGTGCTGCCCGGGACAGTTTTAGTTCACCCCTCCACTTT
>.|TRBJ2-5|TRBV7-2|.
CASSPRYLGAQTQYF
TGTGCCAGCAGCCCAAGATATCTGGGGGCGCAGACCCAGTACTTC
>.|TRBJ2-1|TRBV7-8|few
CASSLVHGSPYNEQFF
TGTGCCAGCAGCTTAGTTCACGGGAGTCCGTACAATGAGCAGTTCTTC
>.|TRBJ2-3|TRBV11-3|.
CASSEGVTDTQYF
TGTGCCAGCAGCGAAGGGGTTACAGATACGCAGTATTTT
>.|TRBJ2-2|TRBV28|.
CASSSTGTWNTGELFF
TGTGCCAGCAGTTCCACCGGGACATGGAACACCGGGGAGCTGTTTTTT
>.|TRBJ2-5|TRBV20-1|.
CSAREGGQETQYF
TGCAGTGCTAGAGAGGGAGGACAAGAGACCCAGTACTTC
>.|TRBJ2-5|TRBV18|many
CASSHATGIQETQYF
TGTGCCAGCTCACATGCCACAGGCATCCAAGAGACCCAGTACTTC
>.|TRBJ2-3|TRBV7-6|few
CASSPRTGPGTDTQYF
TGTGCCAGCAGCCCCCGAACAGGCCCAGGCACAGATACGCAGTATTTT
>TRBD2|TRBJ2-7|TRBV28|many
CASSSEASGSYEQYF
TGTGCCAGCAGTTCAGAGGCTAGCGGATCCTACGAGCAGTACTTC
>.|TRBJ2-3|TRBV28|.
CASSLLGRLSTDTQYF
TGTGCCAGCAGTTTATTGGGCAGATTGAGCACAGATACGCAGTATTTT